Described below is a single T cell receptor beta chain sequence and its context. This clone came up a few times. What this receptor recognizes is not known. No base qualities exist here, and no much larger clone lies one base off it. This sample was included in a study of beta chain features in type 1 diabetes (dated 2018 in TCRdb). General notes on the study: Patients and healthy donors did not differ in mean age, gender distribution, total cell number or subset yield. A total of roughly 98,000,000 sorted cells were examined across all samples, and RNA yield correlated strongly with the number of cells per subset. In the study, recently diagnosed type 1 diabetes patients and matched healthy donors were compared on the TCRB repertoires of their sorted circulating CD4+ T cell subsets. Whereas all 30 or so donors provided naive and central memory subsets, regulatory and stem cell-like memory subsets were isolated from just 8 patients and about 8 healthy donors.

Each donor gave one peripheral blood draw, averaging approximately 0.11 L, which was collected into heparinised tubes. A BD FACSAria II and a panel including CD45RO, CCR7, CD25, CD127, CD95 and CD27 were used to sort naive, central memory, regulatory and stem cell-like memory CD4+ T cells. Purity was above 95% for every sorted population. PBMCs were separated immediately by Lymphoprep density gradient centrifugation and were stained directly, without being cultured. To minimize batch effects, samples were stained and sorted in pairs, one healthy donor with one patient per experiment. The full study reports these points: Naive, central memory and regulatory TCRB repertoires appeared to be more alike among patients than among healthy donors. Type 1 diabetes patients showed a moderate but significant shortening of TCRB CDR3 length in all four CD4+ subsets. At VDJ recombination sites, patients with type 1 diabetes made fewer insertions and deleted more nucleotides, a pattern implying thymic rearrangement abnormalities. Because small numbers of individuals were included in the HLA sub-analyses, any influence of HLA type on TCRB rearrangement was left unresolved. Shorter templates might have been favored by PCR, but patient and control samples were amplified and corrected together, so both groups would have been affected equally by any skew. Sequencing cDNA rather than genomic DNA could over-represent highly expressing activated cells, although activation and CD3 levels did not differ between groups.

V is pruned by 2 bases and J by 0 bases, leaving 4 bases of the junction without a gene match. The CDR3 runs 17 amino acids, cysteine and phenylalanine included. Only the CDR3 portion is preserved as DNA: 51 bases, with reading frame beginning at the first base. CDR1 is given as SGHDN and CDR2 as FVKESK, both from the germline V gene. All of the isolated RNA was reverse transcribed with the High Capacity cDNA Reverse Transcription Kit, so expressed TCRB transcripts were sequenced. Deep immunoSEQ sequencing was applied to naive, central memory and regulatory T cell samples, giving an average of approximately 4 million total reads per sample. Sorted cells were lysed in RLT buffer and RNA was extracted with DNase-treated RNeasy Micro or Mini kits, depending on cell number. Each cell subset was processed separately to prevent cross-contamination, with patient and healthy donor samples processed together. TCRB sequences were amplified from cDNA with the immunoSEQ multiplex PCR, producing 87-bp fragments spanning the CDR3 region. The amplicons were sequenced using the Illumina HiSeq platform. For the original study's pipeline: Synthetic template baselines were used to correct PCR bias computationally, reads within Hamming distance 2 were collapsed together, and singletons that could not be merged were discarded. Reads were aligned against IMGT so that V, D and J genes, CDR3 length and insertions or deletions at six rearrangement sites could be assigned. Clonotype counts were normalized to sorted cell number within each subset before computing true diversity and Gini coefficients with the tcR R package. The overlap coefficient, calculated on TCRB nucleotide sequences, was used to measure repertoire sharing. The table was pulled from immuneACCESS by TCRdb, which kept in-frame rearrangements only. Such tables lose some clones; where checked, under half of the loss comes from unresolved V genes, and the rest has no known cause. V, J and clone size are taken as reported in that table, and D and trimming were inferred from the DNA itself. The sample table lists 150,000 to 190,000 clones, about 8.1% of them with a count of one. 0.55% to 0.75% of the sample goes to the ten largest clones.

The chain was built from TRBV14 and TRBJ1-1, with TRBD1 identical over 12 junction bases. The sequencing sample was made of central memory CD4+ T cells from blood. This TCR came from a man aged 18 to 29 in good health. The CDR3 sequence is CASSQPGQGALNTEAFF. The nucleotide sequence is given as TGTGCCAGCAGCCAACCGGGACAGGGGGCTCTGAACACTGAAGCTTTCTTT.